The 11 T cell receptor beta chains below were found in one sample sequenced in a study of chemoradiotherapy in HPV16-positive cancers. Sequencing used immunoSEQ multiplex PCR; TCRdb keeps in-frame clones, though not all of them. The data show approximately 400 clones, 70% to 80% seen once. Here the sequenced sample was tumor tissue, taken from a patient who underwent chemoradiotherapy. The source of these receptors is a human donor with HPV-associated anogenital cancer.

The chain links TRBV4-1 to TRBJ1-3, with a weak D call TRBD1 (5 bases). Germline V gene data show CDR1 as MGHRA and CDR2 as YSYEKL. The CDR3 runs 14 residues. V was pared by 7 bases and J by 4 bases, with 14 bases between. CDR3 protein: CASTGIGSGNTIYF. In nucleotides, the CDR3 is TGCGCCAGCACAGGGATCGGGTCCGGAAACACCATATATTTT.

V and J are TRBV4-2 and TRBJ2-5, with a possible D match to TRBD2 (6 bases). Germline-derived CDR1 and CDR2 are LGHNA and YNFKEQ. The CDR3 is 16 amino acids. V lost 1 base to trimming and J lost 5 bases, with 17 bases between them. This CDR3 is CASSQVGGGSSETQYF. The CDR3 DNA is TGTGCCAGCAGCCAAGTGGGGGGAGGTTCCTCCGAGACCCAGTACTTC.

Points on this clone: In the same sample, other DNA sequences code for this CDR3. This sequence joins TRBV4-1 and TRBJ2-1, with TRBD2 identical over 7 bases. Germline V gene lookup returns CDR1 MGHRA and CDR2 YSYEKL. V was clipped by 1 base and J by 4 bases; unmatched bases: 7. The length of the CDR3 is 16 residues. The CDR3 loop is CASSQGRGGRYNEQFF. The CDR3 DNA sequence: TGCGCCAGCAGCCAAGGGAGGGGCGGGAGATACAATGAGCAGTTCTTC.

This chain links TRBV19 with TRBJ1-2, with D maybe TRBD1 (5 bases). The CDR3 spans 14 residues. Trimming took off 10 bases at V and 4 bases at J, with 19 bases between the two ends. The germline CDR1 and CDR2 sequences are LNHDA and SQIVND (reference sequence). The DNA for the CDR3 is TGTGCCACCAGTCTGGGGGGACCACTCTATGGCTACACCTTC. Its translation: CATSLGGPLYGYTF.

The chain carries TRBV6-4 and TRBJ2-6; no firm D call. This CDR3 spans 18 amino acids. Germline V gene sequence: CDR1 MRHNA, CDR2 SNTAGT. V shed 5 bases and J shed 5 bases, with 22 bases lying between them. The CDR3: CASSLNSTRQSRANVLTF. CDR3 sequence (DNA): TGTGCCAGCAGTCTCAATTCCACACGACAAAGTCGGGCCAACGTCCTGACTTTC.

The chain links TRBV7-8 to TRBJ2-7; no definite D call. CDR3 length equals 14 residues. With 1 base removed from V and 5 bases from J, the gap between germline ends came to 12 bases. The germline V gene encodes CDR1 SGHVS and CDR2 FQNEAQ. The CDR3 nucleotides are TGTGCCAGCAGCTTAGTAGGGATGGGAAACGAGCAGTACTTC. It codes for CASSLVGMGNEQYF.

This rearrangement joins TRBV6-1 to TRBJ1-4, with D maybe TRBD1 (6 bases). CDR3 length equals 14 residues. V lost 1 base, J lost 6 bases, and 9 bases lay in between. Germline V CDR1 and CDR2: MNHNS, SASEGT. The CDR3 here is CASSEGGADEKLFF. CDR3 coding DNA: TGTGCCAGCAGTGAAGGGGGGGCCGATGAAAAACTGTTTTTT.

The chain links TRBV6-1 to TRBJ1-4; D is perhaps TRBD1 (5 bases). The CDR3 length is 14 residues. The V end lost 7 bases, the J end lost 5 bases, and 14 bases lay between the germline ends. Germline-derived CDR1 and CDR2 are MNHNS and SASEGT. CDR3 DNA sequence: TGTGCCAGCAAGCGACCGGGGCAGAATGAAAAACTGTTTTTT. Translation: CASKRPGQNEKLFF.

V usage is TRBV7-2 and J usage is TRBJ1-4; tentatively, D is TRBD1 (6 bases). This CDR3 is built from 15 residues. Germline values: CDR1 SGHTA, CDR2 FQGNSA. Trimming shortened V by 3 bases and J by 7 bases, and 15 bases separated the two germline ends. Here the CDR3 reads CASSFSQGGSEKLFF. For the CDR3, the DNA is TGTGCCAGCAGCTTTTCACAGGGAGGTAGTGAAAAACTGTTTTTT.

The chain carries TRBV15 and TRBJ2-2; 9 positions match TRBD1. The V gene end was trimmed by 5 bases and the J gene end by 6 bases; junction bases not matched to a gene: 7. The CDR3 length is 15 residues. Looked up from germline, CDR1 is LNHNV and CDR2 is YYDKDF (reference sequence). Here the CDR3 reads CATSGGDRESGELFF. The CDR3 DNA is TGTGCCACCAGCGGCGGGGACAGGGAATCCGGGGAGCTGTTTTTT. Looking up the rest from reference TRBV15 and TRBJ2-2 gives the full variable domain: DAMVIQNPRYQVTQFGKPVTLSCSQTLNHNVMYWYQQKSSQAPKLLFHYYDKDFNNEADTPDNFQSRRPNTSFCFLDIRSPGLGDTAMYLCATSGGDRESGELFFGEGSRLTVL.

The chain carries TRBV6-1 and TRBJ2-7, with a weak D call TRBD2 (5 bases). The V end was cut by 0 bases, the J end by 5 bases, with 11 bases between. CDR3 length: 14 residues. CDR1 and CDR2 (germline): MNHNS, SASEGT. This chain's CDR3 is CASSEAGDLHEQYF. In DNA, the CDR3 is TGTGCCAGCAGTGAAGCGGGAGACCTCCACGAGCAGTACTTC.